A selection of T cell receptor beta chains follows, all from one sample in a study of blood T cell repertoires in COVID-19. Only in-frame clones appear in the TCRdb table, and some are missing; sequencing was by immunoSEQ multiplex PCR. The repertoire consists of under 300,000 clones, with roughly 86% occurring once and the leading ten covering about 12%. The source material was peripheral blood. The receptors derive from a man older than 75 with acute or convalescent COVID-19. CDR3s include the opening cysteine and the closing phenylalanine or tryptophan. Fields, in order: clone size, V gene, J gene, D gene, CDR3 DNA, CDR3 protein. D genes are given only for firm matches. Size values are once, few and many counts, or a class for expanded clones, and some rows have none.

few	TRBV11-2	TRBJ2-2	-	TGTGCCAGCAGCTTACAATTGCGTGCCGGGGAGCTGTTTTTT	CASSLQLRAGELFF
-	TRBV2	TRBJ2-3	-	TGTGCCAGCGGAGGGGACGGTAGCACAGATACGCAGTATTTT	CASGGDGSTDTQYF
-	TRBV4-2	TRBJ1-4	TRBD1	TGTGCCAGCAGCCCGACAGGGGGAGATATGACAGAAAAACTGTTTTTT	CASSPTGGDMTEKLFF
-	TRBV19	TRBJ2-1	TRBD1	TGTGCCAGTAGTATTTCTGGACAGGCCCCCTACAATGAGCAGTTCTTC	CASSISGQAPYNEQFF
-	TRBV10-3	TRBJ1-2	TRBD1	TGTGCCATCAGTGAACAGGGGGAAGGGTATGGCTACACCTTC	CAISEQGEGYGYTF
once	TRBV18	TRBJ1-4	-	TGTGCCGGCTCACCTATAAGCCCGCCTAATGAAAAACTGTTTTTT	CAGSPISPPNEKLFF
-	TRBV3-1/TRBV3-2	TRBJ1-1	TRBD1	TGTGCCAGCAGCCAAGCAGGGGGTAATACTGAAGCTTTCTTT	CASSQAGGNTEAFF
-	TRBV6-6	TRBJ2-1	-	TGTGCCAGCAGCGGGAGCGCAACCTTCTCCTACAATGAGCAGTTCTTC	CASSGSATFSYNEQFF
-	TRBV6-4	TRBJ1-2	-	TGTGCCAGCAGAGGAGACAGCTATGGCTACACCTTC	CASRGDSYGYTF
-	TRBV28	TRBJ2-3	-	TGTGCCAGCAGTTTATTCGAGGCGGCAAGAAACGCGCAGTATTTT	CASSLFEAARNAQYF
-	TRBV10-3	TRBJ1-2	TRBD1	TGTGCCATCAGTGATGCCCGGGACAGTTTTAACTATGGCTACACCTTC	CAISDARDSFNYGYTF
-	TRBV5-1	TRBJ2-2	-	TGCGCCAGCAGATACTCCACTCCGAACACCGGGGAGCTGTTTTTT	CASRYSTPNTGELFF
-	TRBV6-5	TRBJ2-7	-	TGTGCCAGCAGTTCGATTGGACACTACGAGCAGTACTTC	CASSSIGHYEQYF
-	TRBV2	TRBJ2-7	TRBD1	TGTGCCAGCAGTGAAAGGACAGGGGCCGGGTACGAGCAGTACTTC	CASSERTGAGYEQYF
-	TRBV10-3	TRBJ1-3	TRBD1	TGTGCCACCGGACAGGGGAAGGGAAACACCATATATTTT	CATGQGKGNTIYF
-	TRBV28	TRBJ2-7	-	TGTGCCAGCAACTCTTATCCCGGGACTTTCCGCTACGAGCAGTACTTC	CASNSYPGTFRYEQYF
-	TRBV6-2/TRBV6-3	TRBJ2-1	-	TGTGCCAGCAGTTACGTAGCAGTGAGCTCCTACAATGAGCAGTTCTTC	CASSYVAVSSYNEQFF
-	TRBV11-3	TRBJ2-1	-	TGTGCCAGCAGCTTAGAGCGGTCGGGACAACCCCTCAGCTCCTACAATGAGCAGTTCTTC	CASSLERSGQPLSSYNEQFF
-	TRBV19	TRBJ2-1	TRBD1	TGTGCCAGCACGACAGGGGTCAACTACAATGAGCAGTTCTTC	CASTTGVNYNEQFF
-	TRBV2	TRBJ2-1	-	TGTGCCAGCACTCCGAGGGGACAGCGGGCGAACAATGAGCAGTTCTTC	CASTPRGQRANNEQFF
-	TRBV3-1/TRBV3-2	TRBJ1-3	-	TGTGCCAGCAGCCGGGACATGGCGGACACCATATATTTT	CASSRDMADTIYF
-	TRBV2	TRBJ1-6	-	TGTGCCAGCTACAGGGAAAGATCACCCCTCCACTTT	CASYRERSPLHF
few	TRBV19	TRBJ1-2	TRBD1	TGTGCCAGTAGTAGTTCCGGGACAGGGGGCAACTATGGCTACACCTTC	CASSSSGTGGNYGYTF
many	TRBV7-9	TRBJ1-2	-	TGTGCCAGCAGCTTCACAGGCTATGGCTACACCTTC	CASSFTGYGYTF
few	TRBV29-1	TRBJ2-1	-	TGCAGCGTTGATAGGGGCTATGAGCAGTTCTTC	CSVDRGYEQFF
-	TRBV11-2	TRBJ2-7	-	TGTGCCAGCAGCTTAGGTCTAGGAGAGCAGTACTTC	CASSLGLGEQYF
-	TRBV29-1	TRBJ1-3	TRBD1	TGCAGCGCCGAGACAGGGATCGGAAACACCATATATTTT	CSAETGIGNTIYF
-	TRBV9	TRBJ1-3	-	TGTGCCAGCAGCGTAGCCGGTAAGAGCTCTGGAAACACCATATATTTT	CASSVAGKSSGNTIYF
-	TRBV5-1	TRBJ2-5	TRBD2	TGCGCCTCCAGCAGGGGGACTAGCGGAGAAGAGACCCAGTACTTC	CASSRGTSGEETQYF
-	TRBV28	TRBJ1-2	-	TGTGCCAGCAGTTTATTCGGGTATGGCTACACCTTC	CASSLFGYGYTF